This entry features one T cell receptor (beta chain) sequence. The data were taken from a study of blood T cells in healthy people across ages. A second PCR of roughly 7 to 11 cycles used a sample-barcoded 5' primer and a J-beta primer mix. MiXCR, run by TCRdb on the 5' RACE reads, gives a single entry per CDR3 protein. The sample carries 550,000 to 600,000 distinct CDR3 sequences, 45% to 55% recorded once. They isolated at least 6 million PBMCs from each sample. The sequence was obtained from a man aged 80 or over in good health. The sample consisted of blood.

In DNA, the CDR3 is TGCAGTGCTAGAGATTATATAGGCTACACCTTC. It is translated as CSARDYIGYTF. V is TRBV20-1 and J is TRBJ1-2; D is ambiguous. V was pared by 0 bases and J by 8 bases, with 7 bases between. The CDR3 consists of 11 residues. CDR1 is DFQATT, CDR2 SNEGSKA, per germline (reference sequence).